The clone carrying this TCR beta chain showed up many times. What it recognizes is unknown. This specimen belongs to a study of molecular identifiers for immune sequencing clone quantification. On the study more broadly: Five aliquots were made in replicates from the RNA of roughly 20,000 or 100,000 naive CD8 cells, and four were sequenced. Broader study findings: Spiked Jurkat TCR RNA from one cell was reportedly detectable among about 910,000 naive cells.

TCRdb reprocessed the PCR reads with MiXCR, giving one entry per CDR3 protein. This table has 460,000 or so distinct CDR3 sequences, roughly a fifth appearing once. Naive CD8 library inputs spanned roughly 17,000 to 1,100,000 sorted cells and 10%, 30% or 50% RNA. The CDR3 runs 15 residues. J lost 5 bases, V lost 0 bases, and 2 bases had no gene match. Germline CDR1 is SEHNR and CDR2 is FQNEAQ (reference sequence). The chain employs TRBV7-9 and TRBJ1-1, with 11 positions matching TRBD1. Sequencing used naive CD8+ T cells from blood, with Jurkat cell RNA spiked in. Subset denoted: FACS-sorted CD8+CD4-CCR7+CD45RA+ naive T cells. This clonotype was obtained from a human donor in good health. Some libraries in this study had Jurkat cell RNA spiked in. The CDR3 loop is CASSLAGQGGTEAFF. CDR3 DNA sequence: TGTGCCAGCAGCTTAGCGGGACAGGGGGGGACTGAAGCTTTCTTT.